Below are 15 T cell receptor beta chains sequenced from a single sample in a study of coeliac disease. Study results and limitations: Active celiac intraepithelial and lamina propria samples had lower TRB and TRG clonality than control samples.

Their antigen targets remain unknown. Profiled with immunoSEQ multiplex PCR; TCRdb holds only in-frame clones, not every one. The table has 4,200 or so clones, roughly three fifths seen once. What was sequenced was intraepithelial lymphocytes from the gut. The source of these receptors is a man between 65 and 85 years old with active celiac disease.

This clone was picked up a small number of times. This chain joins TRBV15 and TRBJ1-2; 7 bases line up with TRBD1. The CDR3 consists of 15 residues. The V gene end was trimmed by 0 bases and the J gene end by 4 bases; junction bases not matched to a gene: 5. The V gene's germline CDR1 is LNHNV and CDR2 YYDKDF (reference sequence). The CDR3 DNA follows: TGTGCCACCAGCAGAGAGGAGGGGGCTGGCTATGGCTACACCTTC. Translated: CATSREEGAGYGYTF.

The gene calls are TRBV4-3 and TRBJ2-7; a weak D match, TRBD2 (6 bases). The V end was cut by 1 base, the J end by 7 bases, with 14 bases between. This CDR3 comprises 14 residues. Germline V gene data show CDR1 as LGHNA and CDR2 as YSLEER. The CDR3 is CASSQGFRAGEQYF. CDR3 DNA: TGCGCCAGCAGCCAAGGTTTCAGGGCGGGGGAGCAGTACTTC.

The genes are TRBV19 and TRBJ1-2, with 8 bases aligning to TRBD1. The V and J ends lost 7 bases and 5 bases, in that order; junction bases with no gene match: 3. The CDR3 extends over 12 amino acids. Germline-derived CDR1 and CDR2 are LNHDA and SQIVND (reference sequence). The CDR3 here is CASKDRDYGYTF. CDR3 coding DNA: TGTGCCAGTAAGGACAGGGATTATGGCTACACCTTC.

The chain carries TRBV29-1 and TRBJ2-1; D call uncertain. Germline CDR1 is SQVTM and CDR2 is ANQGSEA. The V gene lost 0 bases and the J gene lost 6 bases, with 6 bases spanning the gap. The CDR3 covers 12 residues. This chain's CDR3 is CSVEEAVNEQFF. CDR3 coding DNA: TGCAGCGTTGAAGAGGCGGTCAATGAGCAGTTCTTC.

This clone has just a few counts. The chain employs TRBV6-5 and TRBJ1-2, with D perhaps matching TRBD1 (6 bases). The germline V gene has CDR1 MNHEY and CDR2 SVGAGI. V lost 4 bases and J lost 2, with 8 bases in between. This CDR3 contains 13 residues. In nucleotides, the CDR3 is TGTGCCAGCAGTTTACAGGGAAACTATGGCTACACCTTC. Amino acid sequence: CASSLQGNYGYTF.

This clone has a handful of counts. This sequence joins TRBV7-9 and TRBJ2-3; perhaps TRBD1 as D (6 bases). V was clipped by 1 base and J by 4 bases, with 9 bases between them. CDR3 length: 14 residues. Per the germline V gene, CDR1 is SEHNR and CDR2 is FQNEAQ (reference sequence). In DNA, the CDR3 is TGTGCCAGCAGCTTAGAGGACAGAGCAGATACGCAGTATTTT. Translation: CASSLEDRADTQYF.

This chain connects TRBV5-4 to TRBJ1-2; tentatively, D is TRBD1 (5 bases). V was pared by 5 bases and J by 1 base, with 12 bases between. The germline V gene has CDR1 SGHNT and CDR2 YYREEE (reference sequence). There are 14 residues in the CDR3. CDR3 sequence: CASSGAGVNYGYTF. CDR3 coding DNA: TGTGCCAGCAGTGGGGCAGGAGTTAACTATGGCTACACCTTC.

The chain has TRBV18 and TRBJ2-7; D not resolved. The CDR3 totals 15 residues. V gave up 0 bases and J gave up 0 bases, with 9 bases separating them. Germline V lookup: CDR1 KGHSH, CDR2 LQKENI. CDR3 region: CASSPPTGDSYEQYF. CDR3 DNA: TGTGCCAGCTCACCACCGACCGGAGACTCCTACGAGCAGTACTTC.

For this clone: Other nucleotide sequences in the sample specify the same CDR3. The rearrangement joins TRBV9 to TRBJ1-1; the match to TRBD1 covers 8 bases. V was clipped by 2 bases and J by 3 bases; unmatched bases: 3. The CDR3 has 14 residues. Germline V gives CDR1 SGDLS, CDR2 YYNGEE. CDR3 protein: CASSVLTGDTEAFF. The CDR3 coding sequence is TGTGCCAGCAGCGTCCTGACAGGGGACACTGAAGCTTTCTTT.

This rearrangement joins TRBV7-9 to TRBJ2-5; the D gene is possibly TRBD2 (5 bases). This CDR3 spans 14 amino acids. Germline CDR1 reads SEHNR; CDR2 reads FQNEAQ (reference sequence). V was pared by 1 base and J by 4 bases, with 10 bases between. The DNA for the CDR3 is TGTGCCAGCAGCTTAGGTGCGGGCTCAGAGACCCAGTACTTC. Translation: CASSLGAGSETQYF.

V gene TRBV9 combines with J gene TRBJ1-6; 9 bases align to TRBD1. The CDR3 has 15 residues. Trimming cost V 3 bases and J 2 bases; bases outside gene matches: 0. CDR1 SGDLS and CDR2 YYNGEE come from the germline V gene. CDR3 nucleotide sequence: TGTGCCAGCAGCGGGACAGGGGCCTATAATTCACCCCTCCACTTT. Protein sequence: CASSGTGAYNSPLHF.

This clone was seen only a few times. This chain connects TRBV19 to TRBJ1-5, with TRBD1 as a possible D gene (5 bases). Germline assignment: CDR1 LNHDA and CDR2 SQIVND (reference sequence). V lost 6 bases to trimming and J lost 5 bases, with 14 bases between them. The CDR3 spans 14 residues. DNA of the CDR3: TGTGCCAGTAGATTTCGACAGCAGCATCAGCCCCAGCATTTT. As protein: CASRFRQQHQPQHF.

This sequence joins TRBV4-3 and TRBJ2-1; D gene unclear. Germline assignment: CDR1 LGHNA and CDR2 YSLEER. This CDR3 comprises 12 residues. The V end lost 4 bases, the J end lost 9 bases, and 10 bases lay between the germline ends. The CDR3 nucleotides read TGCGCCAGCAGCCGCCAGGATAGTGAGCAGTTCTTC. This encodes CASSRQDSEQFF.

J is TRBJ2-7 and V is TRBV5-1; TRBD2 might be the D (5 bases). The germline gives CDR1 SGHRS, CDR2 YFSETQ. Trimming cost V 0 bases and J 3 bases, with 10 bases left between them. This CDR3 has 14 residues. The CDR3 nucleotides read TGCGCCAGCAGCTTGGAGGACGGAGGCTACGAGCAGTACTTC. It encodes CASSLEDGGYEQYF.

V gene TRBV29-1 combines with J gene TRBJ1-4; TRBD1 matches 7 bases. The CDR3 extends over 13 amino acids. V shed 7 bases and J 6 bases; nucleotides not matched to a gene: 8. Germline assignment: CDR1 SQVTM and CDR2 ANQGSEA. The CDR3 reads CSGLQGKDEKLFF. DNA of the CDR3: TGCAGCGGCTTACAGGGGAAGGATGAAAAACTGTTTTTT.